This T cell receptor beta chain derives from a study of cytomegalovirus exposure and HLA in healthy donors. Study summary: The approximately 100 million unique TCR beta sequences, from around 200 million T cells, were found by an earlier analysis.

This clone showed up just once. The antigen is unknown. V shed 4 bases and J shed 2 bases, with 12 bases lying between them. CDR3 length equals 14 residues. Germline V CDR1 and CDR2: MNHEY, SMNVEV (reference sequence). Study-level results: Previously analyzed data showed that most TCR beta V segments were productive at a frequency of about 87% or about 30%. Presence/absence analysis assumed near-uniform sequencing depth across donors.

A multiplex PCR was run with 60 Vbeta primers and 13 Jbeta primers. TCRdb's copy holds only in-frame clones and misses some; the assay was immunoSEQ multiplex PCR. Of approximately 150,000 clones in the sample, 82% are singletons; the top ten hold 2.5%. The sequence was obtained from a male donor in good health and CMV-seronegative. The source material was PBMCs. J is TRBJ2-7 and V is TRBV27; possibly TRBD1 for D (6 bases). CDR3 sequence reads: CASSWGHPTYEQYF. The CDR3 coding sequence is TGTGCCAGCAGTTGGGGACACCCTACCTACGAGCAGTACTTC.